The following is a TCR beta chain sequence with its context. J gave up 8 bases and V 3 bases, and 4 bases lay outside the gene matches. Germline CDR1 reads KGHSH; CDR2 reads LQKENI. This CDR3 has 14 residues. These data originate in a study of blood T cell repertoires in COVID-19. Repertoires were generated with immunoSEQ multiplex PCR, while TCRdb's copy carries only in-frame clones and drops some. The profile covers hundreds of thousands of clones, with 80% to 90% appearing a single time and roughly 4.5% taken by the ten largest. The chain employs TRBV18 and TRBJ1-4, with 9 bases that match TRBD1. The receptor's source is a man aged 25 to 40 who had recovered from COVID-19. Sequenced material: PBMCs or T cells enriched from blood (not recorded which). This chain's CDR3 is CASSPLDRGEKLFF. CDR3 in DNA: TGTGCCAGCTCACCTCTGGACAGGGGCGAAAAACTGTTTTTT.